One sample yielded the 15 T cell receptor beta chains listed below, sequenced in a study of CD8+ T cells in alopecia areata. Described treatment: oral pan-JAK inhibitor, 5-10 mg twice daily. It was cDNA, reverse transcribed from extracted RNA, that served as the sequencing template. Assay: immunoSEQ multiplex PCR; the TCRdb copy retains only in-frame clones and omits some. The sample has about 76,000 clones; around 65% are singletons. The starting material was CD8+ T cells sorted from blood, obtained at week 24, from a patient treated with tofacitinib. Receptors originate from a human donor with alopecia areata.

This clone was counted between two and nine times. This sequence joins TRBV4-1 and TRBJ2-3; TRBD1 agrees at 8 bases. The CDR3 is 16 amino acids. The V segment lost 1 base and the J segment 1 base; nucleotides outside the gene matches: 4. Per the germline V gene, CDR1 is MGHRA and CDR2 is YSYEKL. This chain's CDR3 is CASSQGPGQGTDTQYF. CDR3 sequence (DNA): TGCGCCAGCAGCCAAGGGCCGGGACAGGGCACAGATACGCAGTATTTT.

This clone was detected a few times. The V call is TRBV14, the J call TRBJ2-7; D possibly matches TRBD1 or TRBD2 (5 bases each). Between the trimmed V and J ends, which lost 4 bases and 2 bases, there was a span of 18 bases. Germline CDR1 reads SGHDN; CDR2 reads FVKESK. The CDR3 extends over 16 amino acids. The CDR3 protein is CASSPSSGTDTYEQYF. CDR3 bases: TGTGCCAGCAGCCCCTCCTCCGGGACCGATACCTACGAGCAGTACTTC.

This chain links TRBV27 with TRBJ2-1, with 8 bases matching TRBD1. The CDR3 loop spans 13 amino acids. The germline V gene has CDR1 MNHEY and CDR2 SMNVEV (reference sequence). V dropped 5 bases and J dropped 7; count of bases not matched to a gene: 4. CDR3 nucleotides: TGTGCCAGCAGTACATACAGGGGGAATGAGCAGTTCTTC. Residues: CASSTYRGNEQFF.

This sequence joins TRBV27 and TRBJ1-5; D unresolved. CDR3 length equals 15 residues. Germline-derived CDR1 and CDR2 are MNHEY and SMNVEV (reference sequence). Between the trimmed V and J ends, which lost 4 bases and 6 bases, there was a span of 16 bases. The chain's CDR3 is CASSYGANLGQPQHF. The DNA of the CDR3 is TGTGCCAGCAGTTACGGAGCCAATTTAGGTCAGCCCCAGCATTTT.

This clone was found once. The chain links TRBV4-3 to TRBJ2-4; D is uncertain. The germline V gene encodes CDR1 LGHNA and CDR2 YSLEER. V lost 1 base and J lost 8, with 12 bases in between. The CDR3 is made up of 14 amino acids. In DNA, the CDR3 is TGCGCCAGCAGCCAAGTGGCCGATGAACACATTCAGTACTTC. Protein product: CASSQVADEHIQYF.

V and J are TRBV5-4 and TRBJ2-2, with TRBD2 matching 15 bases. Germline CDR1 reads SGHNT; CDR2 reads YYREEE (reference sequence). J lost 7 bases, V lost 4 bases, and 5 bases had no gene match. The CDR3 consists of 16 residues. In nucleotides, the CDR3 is TGTGCCAGCAGCCCGGGGACTAGCGGGGGGATCGGGGAGCTGTTTTTT. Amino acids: CASSPGTSGGIGELFF. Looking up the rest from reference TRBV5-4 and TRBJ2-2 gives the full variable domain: ETGVTQSPTHLIKTRGQQVTLRCSSQSGHNTVSWYQQALGQGPQFIFQYYREEENGRGNFPPRFSGLQFPNYSSELNVNALELDDSALYLCASSPGTSGGIGELFFGEGSRLTVL.

The CDR3 DNA sequence: TGTGCCAGCTCCCAGGGGAACACTGAAGCTTTCTTT. Translating it yields CASSQGNTEAFF. This chain uses TRBV18 with TRBJ1-1, with D perhaps TRBD1 (5 bases). V dropped 6 bases and J dropped 1 base, with 6 bases sitting between them. The length of the CDR3 is 12 residues. Germline lookup yields CDR1 KGHSH and CDR2 LQKENI.

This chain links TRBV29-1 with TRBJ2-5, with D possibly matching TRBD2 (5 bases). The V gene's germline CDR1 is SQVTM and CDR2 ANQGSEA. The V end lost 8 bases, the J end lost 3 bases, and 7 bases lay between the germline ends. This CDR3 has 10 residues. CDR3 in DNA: TGCAGCACCGGGGAAGAGACCCAGTACTTC. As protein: CSTGEETQYF.

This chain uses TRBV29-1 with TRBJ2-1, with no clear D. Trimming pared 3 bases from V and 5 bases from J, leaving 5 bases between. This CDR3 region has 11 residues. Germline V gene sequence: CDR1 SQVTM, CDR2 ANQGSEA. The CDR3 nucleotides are TGCAGCGTTGAGGAGCACAATGAGCAGTTCTTC. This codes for CSVEEHNEQFF.

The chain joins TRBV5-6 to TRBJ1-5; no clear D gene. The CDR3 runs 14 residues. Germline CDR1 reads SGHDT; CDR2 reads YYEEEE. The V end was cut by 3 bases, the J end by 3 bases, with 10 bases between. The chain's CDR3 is CASSSTATNQPQHF. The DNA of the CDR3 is TGTGCCAGCAGCTCAACAGCGACCAATCAGCCCCAGCATTTT.

CDR3 sequence (DNA): TGTGCCAGCAGCTGGGACTCCAATCCCGGGGAGCTGTTTTTT. Its translation is CASSWDSNPGELFF. The chain couples TRBV13 to TRBJ2-2; possibly TRBD2 for D (6 bases). From germline, CDR1 is PRHDT and CDR2 FYEKMQ (reference sequence). This CDR3 has 14 residues. Trimming cost V 4 bases and J 6 bases, with 12 bases left between them. The entire variable domain, with the rest obtained from reference TRBV13 and TRBJ2-2, is as follows: AAGVIQSPRHLIKEKRETATLKCYPIPRHDTVYWYQQGPGQDPQFLISFYEKMQSDKGSIPDRFSAQQFSDYHSELNMSSLELGDSALYFCASSWDSNPGELFFGEGSRLTVL.

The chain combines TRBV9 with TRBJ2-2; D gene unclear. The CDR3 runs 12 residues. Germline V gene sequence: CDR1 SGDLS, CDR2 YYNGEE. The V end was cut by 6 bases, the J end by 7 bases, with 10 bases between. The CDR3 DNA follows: TGTGCCAGCACCCGATCCGACGGGGAGCTGTTTTTT. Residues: CASTRSDGELFF.

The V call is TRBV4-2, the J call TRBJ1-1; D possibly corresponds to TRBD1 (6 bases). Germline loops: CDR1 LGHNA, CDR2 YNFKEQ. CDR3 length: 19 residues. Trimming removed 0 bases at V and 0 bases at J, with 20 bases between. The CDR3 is CASSQDSGAVSSMNTEAFF. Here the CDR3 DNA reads TGTGCCAGCAGCCAAGATTCAGGGGCAGTATCATCTATGAACACTGAAGCTTTCTTT.

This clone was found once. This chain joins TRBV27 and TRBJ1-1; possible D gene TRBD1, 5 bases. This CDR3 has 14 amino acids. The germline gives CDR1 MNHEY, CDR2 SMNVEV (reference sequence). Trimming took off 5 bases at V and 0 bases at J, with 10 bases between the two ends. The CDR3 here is CASSRQSMNTEAFF. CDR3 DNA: TGTGCCAGCAGTAGACAGAGCATGAACACTGAAGCTTTCTTT.

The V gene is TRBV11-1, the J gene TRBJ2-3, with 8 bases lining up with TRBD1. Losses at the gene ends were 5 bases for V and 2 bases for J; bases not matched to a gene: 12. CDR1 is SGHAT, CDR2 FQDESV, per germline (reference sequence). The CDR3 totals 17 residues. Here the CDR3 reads CASSPSLDRVYTDTQYF. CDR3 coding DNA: TGTGCCAGCAGCCCTTCGTTGGACAGGGTTTACACAGATACGCAGTATTTT.